This T cell receptor (beta chain) was sequenced during a study of vaccination and CD4 T cells after COVID-19. The wider study: Overlapping spike peptides from SARS-CoV-2, HCoV-NL63, HCoV-OC43 and HCoV-229E served to stimulate the cells.

As regards this clonotype: No antigen is known for it.

Regarding treatment: roughly 11-day PBMC culture with coronavirus spike peptide pools or control peptides (ViraFEST assay). Sequence data for DNA of cultured CD4+ T cells were generated by the Oncomine TCR Beta short-read assay. TCRdb re-analysed the PCR reads in MiXCR, keeping a single row per CDR3 protein. The data hold approximately 18,000 distinct CDR3 sequences, with roughly half observed a single time. V was shortened by 8 bases and J by 3 bases, with 16 bases between the two germline ends. CDR3 size: 14 residues. Germline CDR1 and CDR2: KGHSH and LQKENI. The source material was CD4+ T cells from blood, cultured in vitro. The V call is TRBV18, the J call TRBJ1-1, with D maybe TRBD1 (5 bases). This receptor was obtained from a human donor who had recovered from COVID-19. The CDR3 coding sequence is TGTGCCAGCCAGAAAGCAGGGTTGGACACTGAAGCTTTCTTT. Translation gives CASQKAGLDTEAFF.